What follows are 25 T cell receptor beta chains derived from one specimen sequenced in a study of response to subunit inactivated influenza vaccine. MiXCR was run by TCRdb on the RT-PCR reads, yielding one entry per CDR3 protein. This table has 610,000 or so distinct CDR3 sequences, 14% appearing once. The sequences come from PBMCs from blood, collected 11 to 12 days after vaccination. These receptors came from a man aged 50 to 60 who received an inactivated influenza vaccine.

The chain has TRBV3-1 and TRBJ2-1, with D uncertain. The CDR3 has 16 residues. Per germline, CDR1 LGHDT and CDR2 YNNKEL (reference sequence). Trimming removed 3 bases from V and 1 base from J, with 13 bases in between. CDR3 coding DNA: TGTGCCAGCAGCCAGGTCCCGGGCCTTTCCTACAATGAGCAGTTCTTC. It codes for CASSQVPGLSYNEQFF.

This clonotype was seen more than once but under ten times. This chain connects TRBV9 to TRBJ2-7; D is possibly TRBD1 (6 bases). V was shortened by 1 base and J by 1 base, with 9 bases between the two germline ends. Germline V gene sequence: CDR1 SGDLS, CDR2 YYNGEE. CDR3 length: 14 amino acids. CDR3 sequence reads: CASSVTDRSYEQYF. DNA of the CDR3: TGTGCCAGCAGCGTAACAGACAGGTCCTACGAGCAGTACTTC. Full variable domain (rest looked up from reference TRBV9 and TRBJ2-7): DSGVTQTPKHLITATGQRVTLRCSPRSGDLSVYWYQQSLDQGLQFLIQYYNGEERAKGNILERFSAQQFPDLHSELNLSSLELGDSALYFCASSVTDRSYEQYFGPGTRLTVT.

This chain links TRBV28 with TRBJ2-1; TRBD1 matches at 9 bases. After removal of 6 bases from V and 6 bases from J, the junction contained 9 bases not matched to a gene. From germline, CDR1 is MDHEN and CDR2 SYDVKM. CDR3 length: 15 amino acids. The CDR3 spells CASRVGTGIINEQFF. The CDR3 region has the DNA TGTGCCAGCAGAGTCGGGACAGGGATTATCAATGAGCAGTTCTTC.

This clonotype came up a few times. The chain couples TRBV11-2 to TRBJ2-2; 7 bases fit TRBD1. The CDR3 totals 15 residues. With V trimmed by 6 bases and J by 5 bases, 9 bases remained unmatched. The germline CDR1 and CDR2 sequences are SGHAT and FQNNGV. The CDR3 DNA reads as TGTGCCAGCAGGGATGACAGGGCGTGGACCGGGGAGCTGTTTTTT. Translated, it gives CASRDDRAWTGELFF.

The chain is built from TRBV11-2 and TRBJ2-5; D is unclear. The germline gives CDR1 SGHAT, CDR2 FQNNGV. V lost 2 bases to trimming and J lost 5 bases, with 12 bases between them. The CDR3 contains 14 residues. CDR3 protein: CASSLYVTSETQYF. CDR3 DNA: TGTGCCAGCAGCTTATACGTCACATCCGAGACCCAGTACTTC.

V usage is TRBV20-1 and J usage is TRBJ2-3; TRBD2 agrees at 9 bases. The length of the CDR3 is 14 residues. Trimming took 4 bases from V and 4 from J; bases not matched to a gene: 6. The germline gives CDR1 DFQATT, CDR2 SNEGSKA (reference sequence). For the CDR3, the DNA is TGCAGTGCTACAGCGGGAGGTACCGCAGATACGCAGTATTTT. Its translation is CSATAGGTADTQYF.

This clonotype was counted between two and nine times. The V gene is TRBV12-3 or TRBV12-4, the J gene TRBJ2-1; TRBD2 agrees at 11 bases. V gave up 6 bases and J gave up 2 bases; unmatched junction bases: 6. There are 16 residues in the CDR3. CDR3 DNA sequence: TGTGCCAGCAGACCAGGGACTAGCGGCACCTACAATGAGCAGTTCTTC. It is translated as CASRPGTSGTYNEQFF.

This chain uses TRBV5-1 with TRBJ2-6; TRBD1 aligns across 10 bases. V was pared by 4 bases and J by 4 bases, with 11 bases of the junction left unmatched. The germline V gene encodes CDR1 SGHRS and CDR2 YFSETQ. The CDR3 is 18 residues long. Here the CDR3 DNA reads TGCGCCAGCAGCCCAGGGACAGGGGTCTACTCCGGGGCCAACGTCCTGACTTTC. Translation gives CASSPGTGVYSGANVLTF.

V and J are TRBV7-9 and TRBJ2-1; D gene ambiguous. The CDR3 has 13 amino acids. Germline CDR1 and CDR2: SEHNR and FQNEAQ (reference sequence). Deletions cut 1 base from V and 10 bases from J, with 11 bases between. This CDR3 is CASSLGLLEEQFF. CDR3 nucleotide sequence: TGTGCCAGCAGCTTAGGTTTACTCGAGGAGCAGTTCTTC.

This clonotype was counted a few times. J is TRBJ2-1 and V is TRBV18; possible D gene TRBD2, 5 bases. CDR3 length: 15 residues. Germline V lookup: CDR1 KGHSH, CDR2 LQKENI. With 4 bases removed from V and 7 bases from J, the gap between germline ends came to 17 bases. DNA for the CDR3: TGTGCCAGCTCACTAGAGACTACCATGATGAATGAGCAGTTCTTC. Protein product: CASSLETTMMNEQFF.

V and J are TRBV10-3 and TRBJ2-7; D is unclear. The V gene lost 8 bases and the J gene lost 1 base, with 9 bases spanning the gap. This CDR3 is built from 12 residues. Germline values: CDR1 ENHRY, CDR2 SYGVKD. Written as DNA, the CDR3 is TGTGCCATCGGTCCAGCTTCCTACGAGCAGTACTTC. It codes for CAIGPASYEQYF.

This clonotype was seen only a few times. This chain uses TRBV4-1 with TRBJ1-6; 8 nucleotides align to TRBD1. This CDR3 has 15 amino acids. Germline values: CDR1 MGHRA, CDR2 YSYEKL. V lost 1 base and J lost 8; bases outside the gene matches: 4. The CDR3 spells CASSQADREDSPLHF. The DNA for the CDR3 is TGCGCCAGCAGCCAAGCGGACAGGGAAGATTCACCCCTCCACTTT.

This clonotype was detected only a few times. The genes are TRBV5-1 and TRBJ2-1; possibly TRBD1 for D (6 bases). The V gene lost 7 bases and the J gene lost 4 bases, with 18 bases spanning the gap. This CDR3 region has 15 residues. The V gene's germline CDR1 is SGHRS and CDR2 YFSETQ. In DNA form, the CDR3 reads TGCGCCAGCGGTCCTGGACAGACAAGTTACAATGAGCAGTTCTTC. Translation gives CASGPGQTSYNEQFF.

This clonotype was counted between two and nine times. The chain joins TRBV4-1 to TRBJ1-2; 8 bases fit TRBD1. V was clipped by 2 bases and J by 1 base; unmatched bases: 3. Germline V gives CDR1 MGHRA, CDR2 YSYEKL. This CDR3 region has 15 residues. The CDR3 sequence: CASSQPTGVNYGYTF. CDR3 bases: TGCGCCAGCAGCCAACCGACAGGGGTTAACTATGGCTACACCTTC.

DNA for the CDR3: TGCAGTGCTACCAGGGGGGGCCAAGATACGCAGTATTTT. Translated: CSATRGGQDTQYF. The chain links TRBV20-1 to TRBJ2-3; D may be TRBD1 or TRBD2 (7 bases each). Germline lookup yields CDR1 DFQATT and CDR2 SNEGSKA (reference sequence). Trimming pared 4 bases from V and 5 bases from J, leaving 13 bases between. The CDR3 totals 13 residues.

The gene calls are TRBV5-6 and TRBJ1-3, with D maybe TRBD1 (5 bases). V lost 2 bases and J 0 bases, leaving 15 bases between the germline ends. There are 17 residues in the CDR3. CDR1 is SGHDT and CDR2 is YYEEEE in the germline V gene. The CDR3 sequence: CASSFFTTVSSGNTIYF. DNA for the CDR3: TGTGCCAGCAGCTTCTTTACGACAGTTTCCTCTGGAAACACCATATATTTT.

This chain connects TRBV5-5 to TRBJ2-7; 7 nucleotides agree with TRBD2. Germline trimming cut 4 bases from V and 2 bases from J; bases unmatched to any gene: 6. CDR1 is SGHKS and CDR2 is YYEKEE in the germline V gene (reference sequence). This CDR3 region has 14 residues. CDR3 in amino acids: CASSHPSGTYEQYF. CDR3 in DNA: TGTGCCAGCAGCCACCCTAGCGGCACCTACGAGCAGTACTTC.

This clonotype occurred a few times. This rearrangement joins TRBV28 to TRBJ1-2, with a tentative D call TRBD1 (5 bases). The CDR3 runs 13 residues. Germline V gene sequence: CDR1 MDHEN, CDR2 SYDVKM. Trimming stripped 6 bases from V and 6 bases from J, with 14 bases between. The CDR3 region has the DNA TGTGCCAGCAGCCCGATAGGGGTGGATGGCTACACCTTC. This encodes CASSPIGVDGYTF.

This clonotype showed up many times. The chain has TRBV2 and TRBJ2-5; 8 nucleotides match TRBD2. The CDR3 contains 16 residues. V gave up 1 base and J gave up 5 bases; unmatched junction bases: 9. Looked up from germline, CDR1 is SNHLY and CDR2 is FYNNEI. The CDR3 reads CASSEGIAGLSETQYF. CDR3 nucleotides: TGTGCCAGCAGTGAAGGGATAGCGGGGCTATCGGAGACCCAGTACTTC.

The chain has TRBV6-5 and TRBJ2-7, with 13 bases lining up with TRBD2. The CDR3 extends over 15 amino acids. The ends lost 4 bases at V and 6 bases at J; junction bases unmatched: 6. Germline CDR1 and CDR2: MNHEY and SVGAGI. In nucleotides, the CDR3 is TGTGCCAGCAGTTTACGGACTAGCGGGAGCGGCGAGCAGTACTTC. Its translation is CASSLRTSGSGEQYF.

This clonotype was recorded a few times. The chain uses TRBV5-1 and TRBJ2-1, with 9 positions matching TRBD1. The germline CDR1 and CDR2 sequences are SGHRS and YFSETQ. V shed 1 base and J 4 bases; nucleotides not matched to a gene: 15. This CDR3 region has 19 residues. The CDR3 here is CASSLPWDREGVRYNEQFF. The CDR3 region has the DNA TGCGCCAGCAGCTTGCCTTGGGACAGGGAAGGGGTACGGTACAATGAGCAGTTCTTC.

The chain carries TRBV20-1 and TRBJ2-7; possible D gene TRBD2, 5 bases. Trimming left V 8 bases short and J 3 bases short, with 17 bases between. Germline CDR1 reads DFQATT; CDR2 reads SNEGSKA (reference sequence). This CDR3 is 13 amino acids long. The CDR3 reads CSPWAGLDYEQYF. DNA of the CDR3: TGCAGTCCTTGGGCGGGTTTGGACTACGAGCAGTACTTC.

This clonotype has only a few counts. This CDR3 is CSVEGRGRAYNEQFF. CDR3 nucleotide sequence: TGCAGCGTTGAAGGTAGGGGGCGCGCCTACAATGAGCAGTTCTTC. V usage is TRBV29-1 and J usage is TRBJ2-1, with 7 bases that match TRBD1. Losses at the gene ends were 1 base for V and 2 bases for J; bases not matched to a gene: 5. This CDR3 is 15 amino acids long. Germline V gives CDR1 SQVTM, CDR2 ANQGSEA.

The V gene is TRBV6-1, the J gene TRBJ1-6, with D perhaps TRBD1 (6 bases). This CDR3 is 15 amino acids long. The V end was cut by 6 bases, the J end by 4 bases, with 13 bases between. Germline CDR1 MNHNS, CDR2 SASEGT. In DNA form, the CDR3 reads TGTGCCAGCAGGGCCACAGGGACGTATAATTCACCCCTCCACTTT. Protein product: CASRATGTYNSPLHF.

This clonotype was observed a handful of times. The rearrangement joins TRBV19 to TRBJ2-7; 7 bases map to TRBD1. The CDR3 runs to 15 residues. The germline V gene has CDR1 LNHDA and CDR2 SQIVND (reference sequence). After removal of 5 bases from V and 3 bases from J, the junction contained 10 bases not matched to a gene. The CDR3 region is CASSVGQAPNYEQYF. The CDR3 region has the DNA TGTGCCAGTAGTGTAGGACAGGCACCTAACTACGAGCAGTACTTC.